The 2 T cell receptor beta chains given below trace back to one sample, sequenced in a study of cytomegalovirus exposure and HLA in healthy donors (dated by TCRdb to 2016 to 2017). Preparation of the library involved the immunoSEQ multiplex PCR assay. For the multiplex PCR, a mixture combining 60 forward primers for TCR Vbeta segments and 13 reverse primers for TCR Jbeta segments was used. Sourced from immuneACCESS, this table was stored by TCRdb with only in-frame sequences that have V and J called. A share of the clones is absent; for the studies checked, an unresolved V gene accounts for under half, and the remainder has no known explanation. In this sample the table shows some 95,000 clones, 60% to 80% of which occur a single time. 6.5% to 8% of the sample lies in the top ten. Sequenced material: PBMCs. The receptor set was obtained from a man aged 50 or older in good health and CMV-seropositive.

This clone has only a few counts. The gene calls are TRBV11-2 and TRBJ2-2; D remains ambiguous. From germline, CDR1 is SGHAT and CDR2 FQNNGV. Trimming left V 7 bases short and J 5 bases short, with 11 bases between. This CDR3 region has 13 residues. DNA for the CDR3: TGTGCCAGCACCCTAATCACTACCGGGGAGCTGTTTTTT. This sequence encodes CASTLITTGELFF.

This clone was found a few times. The chain recombines TRBV5-1 with TRBJ2-7; tentative D call: TRBD1 (6 bases). CDR1 is SGHRS, CDR2 YFSETQ, per germline. Trimming removed 2 bases at V and 3 bases at J, with 15 bases between. This CDR3 contains 15 residues. CDR3 in DNA: TGCGCCAGCAGCTTAGATACAGGGTCTCGCTACGAGCAGTACTTC. Translation: CASSLDTGSRYEQYF.